This TCR beta chain was retrieved from a study of PD-1 blockade in classical Hodgkin lymphoma. Profiling relied on immunoSEQ multiplex PCR, and the TCRdb table lists in-frame clones only, not all of them. The sample carries around 13,000 clones, about 82% recorded once. The V end was cut by 2 bases, the J end by 9 bases, with 21 bases between. Germline V CDR1 and CDR2: SGDLS, YYNGEE. The CDR3 totals 16 residues. There was relapse after autologous stem cell transplantation in every patient, and there was variation in brentuximab vedotin exposure. Patients reached a best response of complete response, partial response or progressive disease.

The sequences come from peripheral blood mononuclear cells (PBMCs), collected at baseline. The chain links TRBV9 to TRBJ2-1; D possibly uses TRBD1 or TRBD2 (7 bases each). The sequence came from a human donor with classical Hodgkin lymphoma. The CDR3 reads CASSVQGGAGFVEQFF. CDR3 bases: TGTGCCAGCAGCGTCCAGGGGGGGGCTGGGTTTGTTGAGCAGTTCTTC.